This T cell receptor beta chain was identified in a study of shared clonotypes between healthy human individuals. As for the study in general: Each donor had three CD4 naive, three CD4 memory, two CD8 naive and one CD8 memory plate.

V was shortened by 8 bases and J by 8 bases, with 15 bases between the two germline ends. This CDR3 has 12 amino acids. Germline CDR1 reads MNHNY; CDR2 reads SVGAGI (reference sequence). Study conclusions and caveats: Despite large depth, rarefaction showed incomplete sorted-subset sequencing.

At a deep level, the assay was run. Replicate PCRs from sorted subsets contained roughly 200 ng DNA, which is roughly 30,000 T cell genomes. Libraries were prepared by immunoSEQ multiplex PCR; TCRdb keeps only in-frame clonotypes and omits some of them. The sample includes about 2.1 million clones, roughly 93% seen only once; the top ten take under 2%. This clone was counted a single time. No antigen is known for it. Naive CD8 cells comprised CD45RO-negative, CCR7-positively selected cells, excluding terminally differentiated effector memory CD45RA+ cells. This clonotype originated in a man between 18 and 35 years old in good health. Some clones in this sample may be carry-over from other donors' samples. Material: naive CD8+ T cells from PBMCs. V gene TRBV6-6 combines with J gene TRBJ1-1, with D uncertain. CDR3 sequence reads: CASCTDPAEAFF. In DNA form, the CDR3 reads TGTGCCAGCTGCACGGACCCGGCCGAAGCTTTCTTT.